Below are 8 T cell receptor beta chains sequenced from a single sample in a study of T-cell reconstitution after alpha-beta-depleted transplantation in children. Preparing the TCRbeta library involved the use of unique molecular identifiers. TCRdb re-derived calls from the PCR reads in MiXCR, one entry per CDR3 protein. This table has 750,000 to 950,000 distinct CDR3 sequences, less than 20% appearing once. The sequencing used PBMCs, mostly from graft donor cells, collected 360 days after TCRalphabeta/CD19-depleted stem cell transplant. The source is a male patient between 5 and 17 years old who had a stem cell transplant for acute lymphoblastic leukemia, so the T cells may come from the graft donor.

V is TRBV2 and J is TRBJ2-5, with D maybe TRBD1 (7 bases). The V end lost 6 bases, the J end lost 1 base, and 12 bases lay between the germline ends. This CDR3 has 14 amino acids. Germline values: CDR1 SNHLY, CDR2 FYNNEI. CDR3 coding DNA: TGTGCCAGCAGGGAGGGGGCGCCCCAAGAGACCCAGTACTTC. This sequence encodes CASREGAPQETQYF.

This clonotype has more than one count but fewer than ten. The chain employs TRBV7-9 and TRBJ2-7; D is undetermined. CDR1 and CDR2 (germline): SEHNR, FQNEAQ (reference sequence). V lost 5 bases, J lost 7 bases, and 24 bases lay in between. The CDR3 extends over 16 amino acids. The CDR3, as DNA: TGTGCCAGCAGCCCCCTCTCGGGCACCGTTGCTGGGGAGCAGTACTTC. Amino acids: CASSPLSGTVAGEQYF. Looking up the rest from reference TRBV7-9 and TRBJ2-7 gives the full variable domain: DTGVSQNPRHKITKRGQNVTFRCDPISEHNRLYWYRQTLGQGPEFLTYFQNEAQLEKSRLLSDRFSAERPKGSFSTLEIQRTEQGDSAMYLCASSPLSGTVAGEQYFGPGTRLTVT.

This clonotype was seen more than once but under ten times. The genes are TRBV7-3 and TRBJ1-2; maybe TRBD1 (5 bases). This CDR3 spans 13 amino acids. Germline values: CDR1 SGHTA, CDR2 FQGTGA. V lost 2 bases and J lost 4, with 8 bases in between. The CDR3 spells CASSLGAGYGYTF. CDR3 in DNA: TGTGCCAGCAGCTTAGGGGCTGGCTATGGCTACACCTTC.

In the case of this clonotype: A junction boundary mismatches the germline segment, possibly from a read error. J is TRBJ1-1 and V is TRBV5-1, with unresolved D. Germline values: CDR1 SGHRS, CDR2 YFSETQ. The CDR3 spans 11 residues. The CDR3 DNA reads TGCGCCAGCAGCTTGGGGCGAGAAGCTTTGTTT. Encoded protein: CASSLGREALF.

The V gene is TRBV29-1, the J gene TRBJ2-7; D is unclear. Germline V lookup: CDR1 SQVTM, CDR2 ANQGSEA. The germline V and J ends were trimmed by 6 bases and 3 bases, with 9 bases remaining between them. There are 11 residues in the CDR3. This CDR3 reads CSVTSDYEQYF. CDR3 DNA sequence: TGCAGCGTGACCTCCGACTACGAGCAGTACTTC.

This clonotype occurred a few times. As DNA, the CDR3 is TGTGCCAGCAGCTACGGGACTAGCGGGAAAGAGACCCAGTACTTC. Residues: CASSYGTSGKETQYF. V is TRBV3-1 and J is TRBJ2-5; 13 positions agree with TRBD2. With V trimmed by 5 bases and J by 3 bases, 3 bases remained unmatched. The CDR3 has 15 residues. Germline V gene sequence: CDR1 LGHDT, CDR2 YNNKEL (reference sequence).

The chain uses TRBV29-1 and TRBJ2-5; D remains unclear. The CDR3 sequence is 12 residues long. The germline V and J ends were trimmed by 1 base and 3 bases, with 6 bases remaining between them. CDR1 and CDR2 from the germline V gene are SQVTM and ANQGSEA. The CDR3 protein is CSVEAGEETQYF. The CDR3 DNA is TGCAGCGTTGAAGCTGGGGAAGAGACCCAGTACTTC.

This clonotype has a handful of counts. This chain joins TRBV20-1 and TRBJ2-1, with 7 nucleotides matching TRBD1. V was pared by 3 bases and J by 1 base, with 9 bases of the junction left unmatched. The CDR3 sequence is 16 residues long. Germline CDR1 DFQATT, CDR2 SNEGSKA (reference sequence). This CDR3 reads CSARTTNRGSYNEQFF. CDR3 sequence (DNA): TGCAGTGCTAGGACAACTAACAGGGGTTCCTACAATGAGCAGTTCTTC.